These T cell receptor beta chains were read from a single sample in a study of blood T cell repertoires in COVID-19. Produced via immunoSEQ multiplex PCR; TCRdb's table is partial and in-frame only. Among some 240,000 clones, 80% to 90% were seen once, and the ten largest hold 1.4%. Sequencing was performed on peripheral blood. These receptors originate from a woman aged 40 to 50 who had recovered from COVID-19. Each CDR3 is given with its conserved first and last residue. A D gene is named only where the DNA matches it firmly. For some rows the clone size is stated as once, few or many, or as a class when expanded; others skip it.

v_call: TRBV5-1; clone_size: .; j_call: TRBJ2-7; d_call: TRBD1; cdr3_nt: TGCGCCAGCAGCTTAACAGGGGGCCAGTCCTACGAGCAGTACTTC; cdr3_aa: CASSLTGGQSYEQYF
v_call: TRBV6-5; clone_size: .; j_call: TRBJ2-3; d_call: .; cdr3_nt: TGTGCCAGCAGTTTTCGTCACCAGGCAACAGATACGCAGTATTTT; cdr3_aa: CASSFRHQATDTQYF
v_call: TRBV7-9; clone_size: .; j_call: TRBJ1-4; d_call: .; cdr3_nt: TGTGCCAGCAGTCGTAATCTGGCGCAGGCTAATGAAAAACTGTTTTTT; cdr3_aa: CASSRNLAQANEKLFF
v_call: TRBV7-8; clone_size: few; j_call: TRBJ2-3; d_call: .; cdr3_nt: TGTGCCAGCAGCTTACGGTCCTCAGATACGCAGTATTTT; cdr3_aa: CASSLRSSDTQYF
v_call: TRBV28; clone_size: .; j_call: TRBJ1-2; d_call: TRBD1; cdr3_nt: TGTGCCAGCACCCCTACAGGGACAGGTGATTGGGGCTACACCTTC; cdr3_aa: CASTPTGTGDWGYTF
v_call: TRBV19; clone_size: once; j_call: TRBJ1-4; d_call: .; cdr3_nt: TGTGCCAGTAGCAATCCGGACAGTTCGCAACGGGAAAAACTGTTTTTT; cdr3_aa: CASSNPDSSQREKLFF
v_call: TRBV3-1/TRBV3-2; clone_size: .; j_call: TRBJ2-1; d_call: .; cdr3_nt: TGTGCCAGCAGCCGCGAGGCAGGGGTCTCCTACAATGAGCAGTTCTTC; cdr3_aa: CASSREAGVSYNEQFF
v_call: TRBV3-1/TRBV3-2; clone_size: .; j_call: TRBJ1-1; d_call: .; cdr3_nt: TGTGCCAGCTCGAACACAGCAGAAGCTTTCTTT; cdr3_aa: CASSNTAEAFF
v_call: TRBV3-1/TRBV3-2; clone_size: .; j_call: TRBJ2-1; d_call: .; cdr3_nt: TGTGCCAGCAGCCAGAGACTCGCATACAATGAGCAGTTCTTC; cdr3_aa: CASSQRLAYNEQFF
v_call: TRBV7-4; clone_size: .; j_call: TRBJ2-7; d_call: .; cdr3_nt: TGTGCCAGCAGTCTTAAGAAGTATCAGGGCTACGAGCAGTACTTC; cdr3_aa: CASSLKKYQGYEQYF
v_call: TRBV2; clone_size: .; j_call: TRBJ1-2; d_call: TRBD1; cdr3_nt: TGTGCCAGCAGTCTCGACAGGGGGCGAGCTGGCTACACCTTC; cdr3_aa: CASSLDRGRAGYTF
v_call: TRBV7-2; clone_size: .; j_call: TRBJ1-2; d_call: TRBD1; cdr3_nt: TGTGCCAGCAGCGTATTGACAGGGTTGGGGTATGGCTACACCTTC; cdr3_aa: CASSVLTGLGYGYTF
v_call: TRBV20-1; clone_size: .; j_call: TRBJ2-1; d_call: TRBD2; cdr3_nt: TGCAGTGCTAGTACCCCAGCGGGAGACTCCTACAATGAGCAGTTCTTC; cdr3_aa: CSASTPAGDSYNEQFF
v_call: TRBV10-2; clone_size: .; j_call: TRBJ2-1; d_call: TRBD2; cdr3_nt: TGCGCCAGCAGGACTAGCGGGGATGATGAGCAGTTCTTC; cdr3_aa: CASRTSGDDEQFF
v_call: TRBV6-4; clone_size: .; j_call: TRBJ2-7; d_call: TRBD1; cdr3_nt: TGTGCCGAACGGCGCCCGGGACAGGGGAATTCCTGCGAGCAGTACTTC; cdr3_aa: CAERRPGQGNSCEQYF
v_call: TRBV5-1; clone_size: .; j_call: TRBJ2-2; d_call: TRBD1; cdr3_nt: TGCGCCAGCAGTTATACAGGGGGCGTCGGCACCGGGGAGCTGTTTTTT; cdr3_aa: CASSYTGGVGTGELFF
v_call: TRBV6-5; clone_size: few; j_call: TRBJ1-4; d_call: .; cdr3_nt: TGTGCCAGCAAACCGGGAGGGTTTGAAAAACTGTTTTTT; cdr3_aa: CASKPGGFEKLFF
v_call: TRBV5-1; clone_size: once; j_call: TRBJ1-1; d_call: .; cdr3_nt: TGCGCCAGCAGGGGCAGGCCCACTGAAGCTTTCTTT; cdr3_aa: CASRGRPTEAFF
v_call: TRBV19; clone_size: .; j_call: TRBJ1-6; d_call: .; cdr3_nt: TGTGCCAGTAGTATCCAACCGGTTTATAATTCACCCCTCCACTTT; cdr3_aa: CASSIQPVYNSPLHF
v_call: TRBV5-3; clone_size: .; j_call: TRBJ2-2; d_call: .; cdr3_nt: TGTGCCAGAAGCTTTGGGGGGTCCGCGAACACCGGGGAGCTGTTTTTT; cdr3_aa: CARSFGGSANTGELFF
v_call: TRBV27; clone_size: .; j_call: TRBJ1-6; d_call: TRBD1; cdr3_nt: TGTGCCAGCAGTTCCCTAGGGGGCCCGGGCAATTCACCCCTCCACTTT; cdr3_aa: CASSSLGGPGNSPLHF
v_call: TRBV5-1; clone_size: .; j_call: TRBJ1-1; d_call: .; cdr3_nt: TGCGCCAGCAGCTCCCAGGGGCCGAACACTGAAGCTTTCTTT; cdr3_aa: CASSSQGPNTEAFF
v_call: TRBV3-1/TRBV3-2; clone_size: .; j_call: TRBJ2-3; d_call: TRBD2; cdr3_nt: TGTGCCAGCAGCCAAGGCGGGTTAGCGGGTGCTATAGATACGCAGTATTTT; cdr3_aa: CASSQGGLAGAIDTQYF
v_call: TRBV7-6; clone_size: .; j_call: TRBJ1-3; d_call: .; cdr3_nt: TGTGCCAGCAGCATCGACAGGCCCGGGTTAGGGAACACCATATATTTT; cdr3_aa: CASSIDRPGLGNTIYF
v_call: TRBV15; clone_size: .; j_call: TRBJ2-5; d_call: .; cdr3_nt: TGTGCCACCAGCAGAGACCAGGCCCAAGAGACCCAGTACTTC; cdr3_aa: CATSRDQAQETQYF
v_call: TRBV2; clone_size: .; j_call: TRBJ2-7; d_call: .; cdr3_nt: TGTGCCAGCAGTCAATCCTACGAGCAGTACTTC; cdr3_aa: CASSQSYEQYF
v_call: TRBV7-6; clone_size: .; j_call: TRBJ1-5; d_call: .; cdr3_nt: TGTGCCAGCAGCTTAGGAGTTCACAGGGTTGGTATCTTTCAGCCCCAGCATTTT; cdr3_aa: CASSLGVHRVGIFQPQHF
v_call: TRBV3-1/TRBV3-2; clone_size: .; j_call: TRBJ1-5; d_call: .; cdr3_nt: TGTGCCAGCAGCCCTACCCAGCCCCAGCATTTT; cdr3_aa: CASSPTQPQHF
v_call: TRBV25-1; clone_size: .; j_call: TRBJ1-4; d_call: .; cdr3_nt: TGTGCCAGCAGATCAGACTCCGGCGAAAAACTGTTTTTT; cdr3_aa: CASRSDSGEKLFF
v_call: TRBV3-1/TRBV3-2; clone_size: .; j_call: TRBJ2-7; d_call: TRBD2; cdr3_nt: TGTGCCAGCAGCCAGGGCGGGGGGGCCCGCGAGCAGTACTTC; cdr3_aa: CASSQGGGAREQYF
v_call: TRBV5-1; clone_size: .; j_call: TRBJ1-2; d_call: .; cdr3_nt: TGCGCCAGCAGCTCCGGAGGTGCGGTTTCTAACTATGGCTACACCTTC; cdr3_aa: CASSSGGAVSNYGYTF
v_call: TRBV11-3; clone_size: .; j_call: TRBJ2-3; d_call: TRBD2; cdr3_nt: TGTGCCAGCAGTCGGGGACTAGCGGTTGATACGCAGTATTTT; cdr3_aa: CASSRGLAVDTQYF
v_call: TRBV4-3; clone_size: .; j_call: TRBJ1-2; d_call: TRBD1; cdr3_nt: TGCGCCAGCAGCCAAAAACAGGGGGGTAAAGATGGCTACACCTTC; cdr3_aa: CASSQKQGGKDGYTF
v_call: TRBV28; clone_size: few; j_call: TRBJ2-1; d_call: .; cdr3_nt: TGTGCCAGCAGTTTGGCAACGCCTCAGGGGGAGCAGTTCTTC; cdr3_aa: CASSLATPQGEQFF
v_call: TRBV2; clone_size: .; j_call: TRBJ1-6; d_call: .; cdr3_nt: TGTGCCAGCAGGGAGACGAAGGGGCCGGACGGTTACTATAATTCACCCCTCCACTTT; cdr3_aa: CASRETKGPDGYYNSPLHF
v_call: TRBV7-2; clone_size: once; j_call: TRBJ2-7; d_call: TRBD1; cdr3_nt: TGTGCCAGCAGCCTATCGACAGGGCCCTCCTACGAGCAGTACTTC; cdr3_aa: CASSLSTGPSYEQYF
v_call: TRBV18; clone_size: .; j_call: TRBJ2-5; d_call: .; cdr3_nt: TGTGCCAGCTCATACGACAGCCAAGAGACCCAGTACTTC; cdr3_aa: CASSYDSQETQYF
v_call: TRBV7-6; clone_size: .; j_call: TRBJ2-7; d_call: .; cdr3_nt: TGTGCCAGCAGCTTATCTCAGGGTTCATCGGTTTTATCCTCCTACGAGCAGTACTTC; cdr3_aa: CASSLSQGSSVLSSYEQYF
v_call: TRBV28; clone_size: .; j_call: TRBJ2-2; d_call: TRBD2; cdr3_nt: TGTGCCAGCAGTCCTACTAGCGGGGGGCCGGGCGGGGAGCTGTTTTTT; cdr3_aa: CASSPTSGGPGGELFF
v_call: TRBV30; clone_size: .; j_call: TRBJ1-6; d_call: .; cdr3_nt: TGTGCCTGGAGTTTGCCTCCGGGAGGGTCACCCCTCCACTTT; cdr3_aa: CAWSLPPGGSPLHF
v_call: TRBV2; clone_size: .; j_call: TRBJ2-5; d_call: TRBD1; cdr3_nt: TGTGCCAGCAGGGACAGGGCCACAGGGACCCAGTACTTC; cdr3_aa: CASRDRATGTQYF
v_call: TRBV6-5; clone_size: .; j_call: TRBJ1-1; d_call: .; cdr3_nt: TGTGCCAGCAGTTACGTGGAGTCCCGGATCTGGGCTGAAGCTTTCTTT; cdr3_aa: CASSYVESRIWAEAFF
v_call: TRBV5-1; clone_size: .; j_call: TRBJ2-7; d_call: TRBD1; cdr3_nt: TGCGCCAGCAGCTTGGTCCCGGGACAGGGGATCGAGCAGTACTTC; cdr3_aa: CASSLVPGQGIEQYF
v_call: TRBV7-3; clone_size: .; j_call: TRBJ2-1; d_call: TRBD1; cdr3_nt: TGTGCCAGCAGCCCCTCCTGGGCAGGGGGCGCCTACAATGAGCAGTTCTTC; cdr3_aa: CASSPSWAGGAYNEQFF
v_call: TRBV5-1; clone_size: .; j_call: TRBJ2-7; d_call: .; cdr3_nt: TGCGCCAGCAGCTTGGCGGGGGAGTCCTCCTACGAGCAGTACTTC; cdr3_aa: CASSLAGESSYEQYF
v_call: TRBV19; clone_size: .; j_call: TRBJ2-7; d_call: .; cdr3_nt: TGTGCCAGTAGTATAGGTTACACCTACGAGCAGTACTTC; cdr3_aa: CASSIGYTYEQYF
v_call: TRBV19; clone_size: .; j_call: TRBJ1-6; d_call: .; cdr3_nt: TGTGCCAGTAGTATTATCGACAGATCTAATTCACCCCTCCACTTT; cdr3_aa: CASSIIDRSNSPLHF
v_call: TRBV24-1; clone_size: .; j_call: TRBJ2-3; d_call: TRBD1; cdr3_nt: TGTGCCACCCTGGGACAGGGGGGAGTCGGTACGCAGTATTTT; cdr3_aa: CATLGQGGVGTQYF
v_call: TRBV7-8; clone_size: .; j_call: TRBJ2-1; d_call: .; cdr3_nt: TGTGCCAGCAGCTTGAACAGCAACAATGAGCAGTTCTTC; cdr3_aa: CASSLNSNNEQFF
v_call: TRBV10-3; clone_size: .; j_call: TRBJ1-1; d_call: .; cdr3_nt: TGTGCCATCAGTGAGTCGGGGGGGAACACTGAAGCTTTCTTT; cdr3_aa: CAISESGGNTEAFF
v_call: TRBV5-1; clone_size: few; j_call: TRBJ1-2; d_call: .; cdr3_nt: TGCGCCAGCAGCTCCGCCGGGTTAGGGGCTAACTATGGCTACACCTTC; cdr3_aa: CASSSAGLGANYGYTF
v_call: TRBV2; clone_size: .; j_call: TRBJ1-1; d_call: .; cdr3_nt: TGTGCCAGCAGGCGATTGAACACTGAAGCTTTCTTT; cdr3_aa: CASRRLNTEAFF
v_call: TRBV14; clone_size: .; j_call: TRBJ1-3; d_call: .; cdr3_nt: TGTGCCAGCAGCGCCGGGACACCTGGAAACACCATATATTTT; cdr3_aa: CASSAGTPGNTIYF